Each of the 20 T cell receptor beta chains below was sequenced from the same sample in a study of CD8 T cells in ankylosing spondylitis. Study-wide findings and caveats: What seemed typical of ankylosing spondylitis blood was a TCR beta motif built from about 8 highly homologous variants.

TCRdb analysed the 5' RACE reads with MiXCR anew, one entry per CDR3 protein. The sample consists of 100,000 to 150,000 distinct CDR3 sequences, 15% to 20% of them appearing once. Their specific antigens are unknown. Sequenced input: blood, either unsorted or a sorted T cell fraction (not recorded which). Receptor source: a male donor with ankylosing spondylitis.

The chain combines TRBV14 with TRBJ2-7; TRBD2 aligns across 8 bases. V gave up 0 bases and J gave up 6 bases; unmatched junction bases: 13. The CDR3 has 17 amino acids. Germline loops: CDR1 SGHDN, CDR2 FVKESK. The CDR3 nucleotides read TGTGCCAGCAGCCAAGATCCCTTCGGCGGGAGGTTAGTCGAGCAGTACTTC. Its protein product is CASSQDPFGGRLVEQYF.

The chain links TRBV27 to TRBJ2-5, with D perhaps TRBD2 (6 bases). The germline CDR1 and CDR2 sequences are MNHEY and SMNVEV (reference sequence). The CDR3 contains 9 residues. V was cut by 8 bases and J by 9 bases, with 7 bases left in between. CDR3 DNA sequence: TGTGCCAGCGGGGAGGCCCAGTACTTC. As protein: CASGEAQYF.

V and J are TRBV14 and TRBJ2-1; D might be TRBD2 (6 bases). Germline assignment: CDR1 SGHDN and CDR2 FVKESK. The CDR3 loop spans 16 amino acids. V was trimmed by 5 bases and J by 2 bases, leaving 16 bases between them. As DNA, the CDR3 is TGTGCCAGCAGCGGGTCCTTGGGCGGGACCTACAATGAGCAGTTCTTC. Its translation: CASSGSLGGTYNEQFF.

This clonotype has at least ten counts. The J gene is TRBJ2-7, the V gene TRBV29-1; no firm D call. Trimming took 6 bases from V and 0 from J, leaving 6 bases between them. The germline CDR1 and CDR2 sequences are SQVTM and ANQGSEA. CDR3 length: 11 amino acids. The CDR3 protein is CSVRDSYEQYF. The DNA for the CDR3 is TGCAGCGTCCGAGACTCCTACGAGCAGTACTTC.

V gene TRBV5-6 combines with J gene TRBJ1-2, with 8 bases matching TRBD1. This CDR3 spans 16 amino acids. J lost 1 base, V lost 4 bases, and 9 bases had no gene match. Germline CDR1 is SGHDT and CDR2 is YYEEEE. The CDR3 bases are TGTGCCAGCAGCCAAAAAGACAGGGGAAATAACTATGGCTACACCTTC. Its protein product is CASSQKDRGNNYGYTF.

This chain connects TRBV2 to TRBJ2-3; no clear D gene. Looked up from germline, CDR1 is SNHLY and CDR2 is FYNNEI. There are 13 residues in the CDR3. V was cut by 1 base and J by 2 bases, with 4 bases left in between. The CDR3 DNA sequence: TGTGCCAGCAGTGAAGGTCCCACAGATACGCAGTATTTT. As protein: CASSEGPTDTQYF.

This clonotype showed up many times. CDR3 DNA: TGCAGTGCTAGAGACTACAGCTTAGGGGTGGGCAATCAGCCCCAGCATTTT. It encodes CSARDYSLGVGNQPQHF. This chain uses TRBV20-1 with TRBJ1-5, with D possibly being TRBD1 (5 bases). CDR1 and CDR2 from the germline V gene are DFQATT and SNEGSKA (reference sequence). CDR3 size: 17 residues. With 0 bases removed from V and 2 bases from J, the gap between germline ends came to 17 bases.

Only a few counts were recorded for this clonotype. The gene calls are TRBV13 and TRBJ2-7; TRBD2 aligns across 12 bases. Germline-derived CDR1 and CDR2 are PRHDT and FYEKMQ (reference sequence). The CDR3 extends over 15 amino acids. With V trimmed by 8 bases and J by 1 base, 6 bases remained unmatched. CDR3 DNA: TGTGCCAGCGGTTCTAGCGGGAGGGTTTCCTACGAGCAGTACTTC. Its protein is CASGSSGRVSYEQYF.

This clonotype was seen more than once but under ten times. The DNA for the CDR3 is TGTGCCAGCACCCCGACCCGGGAGGCAAATGAGCAGTTCTTC. It translates to CASTPTREANEQFF. V gene TRBV19 combines with J gene TRBJ2-1; 7 bases are a match to TRBD2. Losses at the gene ends were 9 bases for V and 7 bases for J; bases not matched to a gene: 12. The CDR3 consists of 14 residues. CDR1 is LNHDA and CDR2 is SQIVND in the germline V gene (reference sequence).

V and J are TRBV7-6 and TRBJ1-2; 8 positions agree with TRBD1. This CDR3 has 14 residues. V shed 6 bases and J 4 bases; nucleotides not matched to a gene: 7. Per germline, CDR1 SGHVS and CDR2 FNYEAQ. The CDR3 protein is CASRFRGHGYGYTF. DNA of the CDR3: TGTGCCAGCAGGTTCAGGGGGCACGGCTATGGCTACACCTTC. Looking up the rest from reference TRBV7-6 and TRBJ1-2 gives the full variable domain: GAGVSQSPRYKVTKRGQDVALRCDPISGHVSLYWYRQALGQGPEFLTYFNYEAQQDKSGLPNDRFSAERPEGSISTLTIQRTEQRDSAMYRCASRFRGHGYGYTFGSGTRLTVV.

The genes are TRBV5-5 and TRBJ2-5; 10 bases are shared with TRBD1. Germline V gives CDR1 SGHKS, CDR2 YYEKEE (reference sequence). The junction had 7 bases not matched to a gene; V was cut back by 4 bases and J by 4 bases. CDR3 length: 15 residues. The CDR3 DNA reads as TGTGCCAGCAGCATCGACAGGGGGCGTCGAGAGACCCAGTACTTC. The encoded protein is CASSIDRGRRETQYF. The full variable domain, in which reference TRBV5-5 and TRBJ2-5 provide the parts outside the CDR3, is DAGVTQSPTHLIKTRGQQVTLRCSPISGHKSVSWYQQVLGQGPQFIFQYYEKEERGRGNFPDRFSARQFPNYSSELNVNALLLGDSALYLCASSIDRGRRETQYFGPGTRLLVL.

This clonotype was recorded many times. The V call is TRBV12-3 or TRBV12-4, the J call TRBJ2-7; a weak D match, TRBD1 (8 bases). The CDR3 runs to 14 residues. V was pared by 5 bases and J by 2 bases, with 13 bases between. CDR3 nucleotide sequence: TGTGCCAGCAGTGGACAGGGAGGGCCCTACGAGCAGTACTTC. The encoded protein is CASSGQGGPYEQYF.

Many counts were recorded for this clonotype. The chain is built from TRBV5-1 and TRBJ2-7; 13 bases map to TRBD2. The CDR3 extends over 16 amino acids. Germline CDR1 is SGHRS and CDR2 is YFSETQ. The ends lost 0 bases at V and 3 bases at J; junction bases unmatched: 3. CDR3 in amino acids: CASSLGLAGGGYEQYF. CDR3 coding DNA: TGCGCCAGCAGCTTGGGACTAGCGGGAGGTGGCTACGAGCAGTACTTC.

This clonotype has a handful of counts. J is TRBJ1-1 and V is TRBV29-1, with D uncertain. Trimming cost V 0 bases and J 3 bases, with 14 bases left between them. This CDR3 spans 15 amino acids. The V gene's germline CDR1 is SQVTM and CDR2 ANQGSEA. In DNA form, the CDR3 reads TGCAGCGTTGAAGAACCCGAGGGAGTGCACACTGAAGCTTTCTTT. As protein: CSVEEPEGVHTEAFF.

The rearrangement links TRBV15 to TRBJ2-1, with 7 bases identical to TRBD2. The CDR3 covers 15 residues. CDR1 and CDR2 (germline): LNHNV, YYDKDF (reference sequence). Trimming removed 0 bases from V and 9 bases from J; junction bases left unmatched: 8. This chain's CDR3 is CATSRDRSTGGEQFF. CDR3 nucleotide sequence: TGTGCCACCAGCAGAGATAGGTCAACGGGGGGTGAGCAGTTCTTC.

DNA of the CDR3: TGTGCCTCCCAAGGGGTTGGGGGACTGGGCATTCAGTACTTC. Translating it yields CASQGVGGLGIQYF. The chain recombines TRBV11-2 with TRBJ2-4; TRBD2 might be the D (6 bases). This CDR3 is built from 14 residues. Trimming stripped 11 bases from V and 9 bases from J, with 23 bases between. The germline CDR1 and CDR2 sequences are SGHAT and FQNNGV.

V and J are TRBV4-1 and TRBJ2-3; D gene ambiguous. Per germline, CDR1 MGHRA and CDR2 YSYEKL. The CDR3 covers 15 residues. The V and J ends lost 4 bases and 3 bases respectively, with 14 bases between them. CDR3: CASSPRPRRTDTQYF. CDR3 in DNA: TGCGCCAGCAGCCCCCGCCCCAGGAGAACAGATACGCAGTATTTT.

This rearrangement joins TRBV7-6 to TRBJ2-1, with D hard to call. Germline V lookup: CDR1 SGHVS, CDR2 FNYEAQ. The V and J ends lost 5 bases and 10 bases respectively, with 12 bases between them. The CDR3 consists of 12 residues. This CDR3 reads CASSEFSAEQFF. The CDR3 region has the DNA TGTGCCAGCAGCGAGTTCAGCGCCGAGCAGTTCTTC.

This clonotype occurred a few times. This chain links TRBV9 with TRBJ2-1; possible D gene TRBD1, 6 bases. CDR3 length: 17 residues. Per germline, CDR1 SGDLS and CDR2 YYNGEE. Deletions cut 3 bases from V and 5 bases from J, with 21 bases between. The CDR3, as DNA: TGTGCCAGCAGCGGGGGAAACCGGGACAAACCAAACAATGAGCAGTTCTTC. It codes for CASSGGNRDKPNNEQFF. Looking up the rest from reference TRBV9 and TRBJ2-1 gives the full variable domain: DSGVTQTPKHLITATGQRVTLRCSPRSGDLSVYWYQQSLDQGLQFLIQYYNGEERAKGNILERFSAQQFPDLHSELNLSSLELGDSALYFCASSGGNRDKPNNEQFFGPGTRLTVL.

The chain recombines TRBV27 with TRBJ1-1, with 7 bases aligning to TRBD1. V was clipped by 6 bases and J by 0 bases; unmatched bases: 13. The CDR3 covers 17 residues. Per the germline V gene, CDR1 is MNHEY and CDR2 is SMNVEV (reference sequence). The CDR3 nucleotides read TGTGCCAGCAGCCCAAAAGACAGGGCCTTCATGAACACTGAAGCTTTCTTT. Protein: CASSPKDRAFMNTEAFF.